Listed below are T cell receptor beta chains from one sample, sequenced in a study of shared clonotypes between healthy human individuals. TCRdb keeps only in-frame clones here, not all; method: immunoSEQ multiplex PCR. This sample has about 1.5 million clones, with around 97% found just once. The sequencing input was naive CD4+ T cells sorted from blood. The receptor source for this set is a man younger than 45 in good health. The CDR3 runs from the conserved cysteine through the conserved F or W. D genes are given only for firm matches. Size values are once, few and many counts, or a class for expanded clones, and some rows have none.

V gene: TRBV5-1
J gene: TRBJ1-2
clone size: once
D gene: TRBD1
CDR3 protein: CASSGGTEGDYGYTF
CDR3 DNA: TGCGCCAGCAGCGGCGGGACAGAAGGGGACTATGGCTACACCTTC

V gene: TRBV10-2
J gene: TRBJ1-2
clone size: .
D gene: TRBD1
CDR3 protein: CASSPLRDSTNGYTF
CDR3 DNA: TGCGCCAGCAGTCCCCTAAGGGACAGTACGAATGGCTACACCTTC

V gene: TRBV27
J gene: TRBJ1-4
clone size: .
D gene: .
CDR3 protein: CASSFRTNEKLFF
CDR3 DNA: TGTGCCAGCAGTTTTCGAACTAATGAAAAACTGTTTTTT

V gene: TRBV5-4
J gene: TRBJ2-1
clone size: .
D gene: TRBD1
CDR3 protein: CASSSRQGFGEQFF
CDR3 DNA: TGTGCCAGCAGCTCCCGACAGGGGTTCGGTGAGCAGTTCTTC

V gene: TRBV5-1
J gene: TRBJ2-1
clone size: .
D gene: TRBD1
CDR3 protein: CASSRGDRAKYNEQFF
CDR3 DNA: TGCGCCAGCAGCCGGGGGGACAGGGCGAAATACAATGAGCAGTTCTTC

V gene: TRBV7-9
J gene: TRBJ1-2
clone size: .
D gene: TRBD1
CDR3 protein: CASSIIGPGQGRGYTF
CDR3 DNA: TGTGCCAGCAGCATTATAGGCCCTGGACAGGGTCGTGGCTACACCTTC

V gene: TRBV5-6
J gene: TRBJ1-3
clone size: .
D gene: .
CDR3 protein: CASSRTASGNTIYF
CDR3 DNA: TGTGCCAGCAGCCGGACAGCCTCTGGAAACACCATATATTTT

V gene: TRBV9
J gene: TRBJ2-7
clone size: .
D gene: .
CDR3 protein: CASSVGVEGYEQYF
CDR3 DNA: TGTGCCAGCAGCGTAGGCGTGGAGGGTTACGAGCAGTACTTC

V gene: TRBV6-5
J gene: TRBJ2-2
clone size: few
D gene: .
CDR3 protein: CASSWRVGRGTGELFF
CDR3 DNA: TGTGCCAGCAGTTGGAGGGTCGGTCGTGGCACCGGGGAGCTGTTTTTT

V gene: TRBV9
J gene: TRBJ2-7
clone size: .
D gene: .
CDR3 protein: CASSKMGQGRPYEQYF
CDR3 DNA: TGTGCCAGCAGCAAAATGGGCCAGGGGCGTCCCTACGAGCAGTACTTC

V gene: TRBV7-8
J gene: TRBJ2-2
clone size: .
D gene: .
CDR3 protein: CASSLVRPGPTAWTGELFF
CDR3 DNA: TGTGCCAGCAGCTTAGTCCGTCCCGGCCCCACGGCCTGGACCGGGGAGCTGTTTTTT

V gene: TRBV4-1
J gene: TRBJ2-7
clone size: .
D gene: TRBD2
CDR3 protein: CASSQFGREGGVFYEQYF
CDR3 DNA: TGCGCCAGCAGCCAATTCGGGAGGGAAGGAGGGGTTTTCTACGAGCAGTACTTC

V gene: TRBV5-4
J gene: TRBJ2-2
clone size: once
D gene: TRBD1
CDR3 protein: CASSIGQDTGELFF
CDR3 DNA: TGTGCCAGCAGCATAGGACAGGACACCGGGGAGCTGTTTTTT

V gene: TRBV18
J gene: TRBJ2-3
clone size: .
D gene: .
CDR3 protein: CASSPPVGRINTDTQYF
CDR3 DNA: TGTGCCAGCTCACCACCGGTAGGACGGATAAACACAGATACGCAGTATTTT

V gene: TRBV30
J gene: TRBJ2-3
clone size: .
D gene: .
CDR3 protein: CAWSVLGGTIDTDTQYF
CDR3 DNA: TGTGCCTGGAGTGTACTAGGGGGGACTATTGACACAGATACGCAGTATTTT

V gene: TRBV20-1
J gene: TRBJ1-2
clone size: .
D gene: .
CDR3 protein: CSARDNYGYTF
CDR3 DNA: TGCAGTGCTAGAGACAACTATGGCTACACCTTC

V gene: TRBV11-2
J gene: TRBJ2-1
clone size: .
D gene: .
CDR3 protein: CASSLDIGGMYEQFF
CDR3 DNA: TGTGCCAGCAGCTTAGATATCGGGGGAATGTATGAGCAGTTCTTC

V gene: TRBV5-1
J gene: TRBJ1-2
clone size: .
D gene: .
CDR3 protein: CASSLEGLNYGYTF
CDR3 DNA: TGCGCCAGCAGCTTGGAGGGACTAAACTATGGCTACACCTTC

V gene: TRBV7-2
J gene: TRBJ2-3
clone size: .
D gene: TRBD2
CDR3 protein: CASSSGLAGLTDTQYF
CDR3 DNA: TGTGCCAGCAGCTCCGGACTAGCGGGACTCACAGATACGCAGTATTTT

V gene: TRBV19
J gene: TRBJ1-5
clone size: .
D gene: .
CDR3 protein: CASSISHSSQPQHF
CDR3 DNA: TGTGCCAGTAGTATCAGTCACAGTTCTCAGCCCCAGCATTTT

V gene: TRBV6-1
J gene: TRBJ2-5
clone size: .
D gene: .
CDR3 protein: CASSVGSFQETQYF
CDR3 DNA: TGTGCCAGCAGTGTAGGTTCCTTTCAAGAGACCCAGTACTTC

V gene: TRBV28
J gene: TRBJ1-3
clone size: .
D gene: .
CDR3 protein: CATSPPQGSGSGNTIYF
CDR3 DNA: TGTGCCACTAGTCCTCCGCAGGGGAGTGGATCTGGAAACACCATATATTTT

V gene: TRBV6-1
J gene: TRBJ1-2
clone size: .
D gene: .
CDR3 protein: CASKDLRGGYTF
CDR3 DNA: TGTGCCAGCAAGGACCTTCGGGGTGGCTACACCTTC

V gene: TRBV7-9
J gene: TRBJ2-4
clone size: .
D gene: .
CDR3 protein: CASSQGLGDDIQYF
CDR3 DNA: TGTGCCAGCAGCCAAGGATTAGGGGATGACATTCAGTACTTC

V gene: TRBV28
J gene: TRBJ1-5
clone size: .
D gene: TRBD1
CDR3 protein: CASSPHVGTATQPQHF
CDR3 DNA: TGTGCCAGCAGTCCCCATGTCGGGACAGCTACTCAGCCCCAGCATTTT

V gene: TRBV7-9
J gene: TRBJ2-2
clone size: .
D gene: .
CDR3 protein: CASSLPPKVEGSTGELFF
CDR3 DNA: TGTGCCAGCAGCTTACCCCCCAAGGTGGAGGGTAGCACCGGGGAGCTGTTTTTT

V gene: TRBV11-2
J gene: TRBJ2-1
clone size: .
D gene: .
CDR3 protein: CASSLRRAPYNEQFF
CDR3 DNA: TGTGCCAGCAGCTTACGGCGGGCACCCTACAATGAGCAGTTCTTC

V gene: TRBV6-5
J gene: TRBJ1-5
clone size: .
D gene: TRBD1
CDR3 protein: CASTTDRGGQPQHF
CDR3 DNA: TGTGCCAGCACCACGGACAGGGGAGGCCAGCCCCAGCATTTT

V gene: TRBV5-1
J gene: TRBJ2-2
clone size: .
D gene: TRBD2
CDR3 protein: CASSNTGTSVPNTGELFF
CDR3 DNA: TGCGCCAGCAGCAACACCGGGACTAGCGTACCGAACACCGGGGAGCTGTTTTTT

V gene: TRBV27
J gene: TRBJ2-7
clone size: .
D gene: .
CDR3 protein: CASSLSPLGNYEQYF
CDR3 DNA: TGTGCCAGCAGTTTAAGTCCTCTAGGGAACTACGAGCAGTACTTC

V gene: TRBV18
J gene: TRBJ2-2
clone size: .
D gene: .
CDR3 protein: CASSLQGNGELFF
CDR3 DNA: TGTGCCAGCTCACTGCAGGGGAACGGGGAGCTGTTTTTT

V gene: TRBV12-2
J gene: TRBJ2-3
clone size: .
D gene: .
CDR3 protein: CASRLGATGFTDTQYF
CDR3 DNA: TGTGCAAGTCGCTTAGGGGCCACAGGGTTCACAGATACGCAGTATTTT

V gene: TRBV19
J gene: TRBJ2-2
clone size: .
D gene: TRBD1
CDR3 protein: CASTPRFGTGNTGELFF
CDR3 DNA: TGTGCCAGTACCCCGAGGTTCGGGACAGGCAACACCGGGGAGCTGTTTTTT

V gene: TRBV10-3
J gene: TRBJ1-2
clone size: .
D gene: .
CDR3 protein: CAISGQANNYGYTF
CDR3 DNA: TGTGCCATCAGTGGACAGGCCAATAACTATGGCTACACCTTC

V gene: TRBV9
J gene: TRBJ1-5
clone size: .
D gene: TRBD1
CDR3 protein: CASSERGRDQPQHF
CDR3 DNA: TGTGCCAGCAGCGAAAGGGGGCGAGATCAGCCCCAGCATTTT

V gene: TRBV5-4
J gene: TRBJ2-7
clone size: .
D gene: .
CDR3 protein: CASSLSGRTSYEQYF
CDR3 DNA: TGTGCCAGCAGCTTGTCAGGGCGGACTTCCTACGAGCAGTACTTC

V gene: TRBV11-2
J gene: TRBJ2-1
clone size: .
D gene: .
CDR3 protein: CASSLKGNEQFF
CDR3 DNA: TGTGCCAGCAGCTTAAAGGGCAATGAGCAGTTCTTC

V gene: TRBV5-4
J gene: TRBJ1-2
clone size: .
D gene: TRBD1
CDR3 protein: CASSMGQGGGYTF
CDR3 DNA: TGTGCCAGCAGCATGGGACAGGGCGGGGGCTACACCTTC

V gene: TRBV28
J gene: TRBJ1-2
clone size: .
D gene: .
CDR3 protein: CASSSTTRPLYGYTF
CDR3 DNA: TGTGCCAGCAGTTCTACCACCCGACCCCTCTATGGCTACACCTTC

V gene: TRBV12-5
J gene: TRBJ2-6
clone size: .
D gene: TRBD1
CDR3 protein: CASGLDRGRSGANVLTF
CDR3 DNA: TGTGCTAGTGGTCTCGACAGGGGAAGATCTGGGGCCAACGTCCTGACTTTC

V gene: TRBV6-5
J gene: TRBJ1-3
clone size: .
D gene: .
CDR3 protein: CASSYDGLSGNTIYF
CDR3 DNA: TGTGCCAGCAGTTACGACGGCCTCTCTGGAAACACCATATATTTT

V gene: TRBV10-2
J gene: TRBJ2-4
clone size: .
D gene: .
CDR3 protein: CASTLYGREDQNIQYF
CDR3 DNA: TGCGCCAGCACCCTCTATGGACGCGAGGATCAAAACATTCAGTACTTC